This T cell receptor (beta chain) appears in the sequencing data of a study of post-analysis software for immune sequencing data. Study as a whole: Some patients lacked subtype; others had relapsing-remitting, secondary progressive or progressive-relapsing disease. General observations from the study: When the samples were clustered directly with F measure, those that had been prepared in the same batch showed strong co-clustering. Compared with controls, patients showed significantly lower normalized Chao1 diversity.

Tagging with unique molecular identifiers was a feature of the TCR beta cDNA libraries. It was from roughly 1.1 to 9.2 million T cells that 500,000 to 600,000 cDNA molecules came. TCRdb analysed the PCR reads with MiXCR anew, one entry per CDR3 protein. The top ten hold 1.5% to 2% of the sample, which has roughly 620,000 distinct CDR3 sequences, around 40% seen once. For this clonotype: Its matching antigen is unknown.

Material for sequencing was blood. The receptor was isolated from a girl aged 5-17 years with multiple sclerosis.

CDR3 sequence reads: CGNTEAFF. CDR3 DNA: TGCGGGAACACTGAAGCTTTCTTT. This chain connects TRBV4-1 to TRBJ1-1, with unresolved D. CDR1 is MGHRA, CDR2 YSYEKL, per germline. The CDR3 is 8 amino acids.